The present T cell receptor (beta chain) was sequenced within a study of cytomegalovirus exposure and HLA in healthy donors. Study as a whole: From HLA-typed donors, an early data release held about 92 million unique TCRs. General study points: In presence/absence analyses, roughly uniform sequencing depth across donors was assumed.

PCR involved 60 Vbeta and 13 Jbeta primers. This table comes from immunoSEQ multiplex PCR, and its TCRdb copy is limited to in-frame clones, with some not included. The data show roughly 120,000 clones, roughly two thirds seen once. Germline V CDR1 and CDR2: SGHNT, YYREEE (reference sequence). With 0 bases removed from V and 7 bases from J, the gap between germline ends came to 8 bases. The CDR3 runs to 12 residues. A remark on this clone: The antigen remains undetermined.

Sequencing used PBMCs. The V call is TRBV5-4, the J call TRBJ2-7; the D is unclear. The TCR originated in a man aged 25-45 years in good health and CMV-seropositive. CDR3 coding DNA: TGTGCCAGCAGCTTGGGGCCGACAGAGCAGTACTTC. Translation gives CASSLGPTEQYF.